Following are 25 T cell receptor beta chains from one sample sequenced in a study of control samples from healthy donors and cancer patients. The protocol was immunoSEQ multiplex PCR, while the TCRdb copy is restricted to in-frame clones and leaves out a portion. The data hold tens of thousands of clones, with around nine tenths observed a single time. Specimen: blood. The receptors were gathered from a man aged 50-60 years in good health.

The chain recombines TRBV2 with TRBJ2-6; D remains unclear. CDR1 is SNHLY and CDR2 is FYNNEI in the germline V gene. V dropped 6 bases and J dropped 2 bases, with 11 bases sitting between them. CDR3 length: 15 amino acids. CDR3 sequence: CASRGDIPGANVLTF. As DNA, the CDR3 is TGTGCCAGCAGGGGTGACATCCCTGGGGCCAACGTCCTGACTTTC.

This sequence joins TRBV7-6 and TRBJ1-4; D might be TRBD1 (6 bases). V lost 0 bases, J lost 8 bases, and 19 bases lay in between. Germline values: CDR1 SGHVS, CDR2 FNYEAQ. CDR3 size: 17 residues. CDR3 sequence reads: CASSLALGTGQEEKLFF. Here the CDR3 DNA reads TGTGCCAGCAGCTTAGCTTTAGGTACAGGGCAGGAGGAAAAACTGTTTTTT.

J is TRBJ2-7 and V is TRBV6-1; D is ambiguous. The CDR3 is 14 amino acids. Trimming shortened V by 1 base and J by 7 bases, and 14 bases separated the two germline ends. Germline-derived CDR1 and CDR2 are MNHNS and SASEGT. The CDR3 sequence: CASSEVIQTGEQYF. For the CDR3, the DNA is TGTGCCAGCAGTGAAGTAATACAGACCGGGGAGCAGTACTTC.

This chain links TRBV6-5 with TRBJ2-1; TRBD1 agrees at 8 bases. After removal of 2 bases from V and 7 bases from J, the junction contained 7 bases not matched to a gene. The CDR3 totals 15 residues. CDR1 and CDR2 from the germline V gene are MNHEY and SVGAGI. The CDR3 protein is CASSYQGQGNNEQFF. CDR3 in DNA: TGTGCCAGCAGTTACCAAGGACAGGGTAATAATGAGCAGTTCTTC.

V gene TRBV7-2 combines with J gene TRBJ2-3; 8 bases align to TRBD1. V shed 5 bases, J shed 1 base, and the junction held 8 bases outside the gene matches. The CDR3 is 16 amino acids. Germline V CDR1 and CDR2: SGHTA, FQGNSA. The CDR3 reads CASSARQGWGTDTQYF. The CDR3 region has the DNA TGTGCCAGCAGCGCTAGACAGGGGTGGGGCACAGATACGCAGTATTTT.

The genes are TRBV6-6 and TRBJ1-2, with D unresolved. The V end lost 5 bases, the J end lost 10 bases, and 11 bases lay between the germline ends. Germline V lookup: CDR1 MNHNY, CDR2 SVGAGI (reference sequence). This CDR3 has 11 residues. This CDR3 reads CASSPYGDYTF. The CDR3 region has the DNA TGTGCCAGCAGTCCCTATGGGGACTACACCTTC.

The chain combines TRBV3-1 (or the pseudogene TRBV3-2) with TRBJ2-4, with TRBD2 matching over 10 bases. This CDR3 is 18 amino acids long. Trimming took 4 bases from V and 2 from J; bases not matched to a gene: 11. Germline CDR1 LGHDT, CDR2 YNNKEL (reference sequence). The CDR3, as DNA: TGTGCCAGCAGCCCCCGGGGGGCTAGCGGGGGAACCAAAAACATTCAGTACTTC. As protein: CASSPRGASGGTKNIQYF.

The chain recombines TRBV5-5 with TRBJ1-2; D gene uncertain. The CDR3 sequence is 15 residues long. Deletions cut 0 bases from V and 9 bases from J, with 18 bases between. Looked up from germline, CDR1 is SGHKS and CDR2 is YYEKEE (reference sequence). Written as DNA, the CDR3 is TGTGCCAGCAGCTTGGTGGCTCTCGGGGAGGAGCGCTACACCTTC. Translated, it gives CASSLVALGEERYTF.

This clone turned up a few times. V is TRBV30 and J is TRBJ1-3; TRBD1 might be the D (6 bases). Germline loops: CDR1 GTSNPN, CDR2 SVGIG (reference sequence). Trimming shortened V by 4 bases and J by 1 base, and 11 bases separated the two germline ends. The CDR3 is 14 residues long. The CDR3 DNA is TGTGCCTGGAAGGTACAGGGTTCTGGAAACACCATATATTTT. Residues: CAWKVQGSGNTIYF.

The chain joins TRBV7-9 to TRBJ2-5; D gene uncertain. This CDR3 is 14 amino acids long. The V end was cut by 7 bases, the J end by 5 bases, with 17 bases between. Germline V gives CDR1 SEHNR, CDR2 FQNEAQ (reference sequence). The CDR3 coding sequence is TGTGCCAGCACCACAGCGAGCGAAACGGAGACCCAGTACTTC. It codes for CASTTASETETQYF. Variable domain in full (rest from reference TRBV7-9 and TRBJ2-5): DTGVSQNPRHKITKRGQNVTFRCDPISEHNRLYWYRQTLGQGPEFLTYFQNEAQLEKSRLLSDRFSAERPKGSFSTLEIQRTEQGDSAMYLCASTTASETETQYFGPGTRLLVL.

V is TRBV3-1 (or the pseudogene TRBV3-2) and J is TRBJ2-6, with D possibly being TRBD2 (5 bases). This CDR3 spans 20 amino acids. Trimming pared 0 bases from V and 1 base from J, leaving 19 bases between. The V gene's germline CDR1 is LGHDT and CDR2 YNNKEL (reference sequence). In nucleotides, the CDR3 is TGTGCCAGCAGCCAAGAATTGGAGGCAGGAATCCCTTCTGGGGCCAACGTCCTGACTTTC. It is translated as CASSQELEAGIPSGANVLTF.

The chain combines TRBV11-2 with TRBJ2-6, with D possibly TRBD1 on 5 matching bases. Germline V gene lookup returns CDR1 SGHAT and CDR2 FQNNGV. V lost 2 bases and J 0 bases, leaving 5 bases between the germline ends. The CDR3 is 15 residues long. CDR3 in DNA: TGTGCCAGCAGCTTAAGGGGCTCTGGGGCCAACGTCCTGACTTTC. Amino acid sequence: CASSLRGSGANVLTF.

This chain links TRBV5-1 with TRBJ1-5; 8 nucleotides line up with TRBD1. This CDR3 is built from 14 residues. Germline CDR1 is SGHRS and CDR2 is YFSETQ. V was clipped by 4 bases and J by 4 bases; unmatched bases: 4. Here the CDR3 reads CASSIGTGNQPQHF. For the CDR3, the DNA is TGCGCCAGCAGCATAGGGACAGGTAATCAGCCCCAGCATTTT.

J is TRBJ2-7 and V is TRBV7-6; 8 positions match TRBD2. Germline-derived CDR1 and CDR2 are SGHVS and FNYEAQ. The CDR3 runs to 17 residues. V was pared by 1 base and J by 0 bases, with 8 bases of the junction left unmatched. For the CDR3, the DNA is TGTGCCAGCAGCTTAGTAGGGACCGGGACTAGCTCCTACGAGCAGTACTTC. The encoded protein is CASSLVGTGTSSYEQYF.

Comments on this clone: Compared with germline, one end of the junction differs, possibly owing to a read error. At the DNA level, this CDR3 is encoded by other sequences in the same sample as well. This chain joins TRBV10-1 and TRBJ2-2; D uncertain. Germline CDR1 and CDR2: WNHNN and SYGVQD (reference sequence). CDR3 size: 12 residues. CDR3 in amino acids: CASSENTGELFF. As DNA, the CDR3 is TGCGCCAGCAGTGAGAACACTGGGGAGCTGTTTTTT.

A word on this clone: This same CDR3 is encoded by further DNA sequences in the sample. V usage is TRBV19 and J usage is TRBJ2-7; D not certain. V dropped 0 bases and J dropped 0 bases, with 3 bases sitting between them. Germline CDR1 and CDR2: LNHDA and SQIVND (reference sequence). This CDR3 region has 13 residues. CDR3 residues: CASSIEDSYEQYF. In DNA form, the CDR3 reads TGTGCCAGTAGTATAGAGGACTCCTACGAGCAGTACTTC. Based on the CDR3 plus reference TRBV19 and TRBJ2-7, the full variable domain is DGGITQSPKYLFRKEGQNVTLSCEQNLNHDAMYWYRQDPGQGLRLIYYSQIVNDFQKGDIAEGYSVSREKKESFPLTVTSAQKNPTAFYLCASSIEDSYEQYFGPGTRLTVT.

The J gene is TRBJ1-1, the V gene TRBV19; no reliable D call. V lost 5 bases and J 2 bases, leaving 15 bases between the germline ends. Germline loops: CDR1 LNHDA, CDR2 SQIVND (reference sequence). This CDR3 contains 15 residues. The CDR3 DNA reads TGTGCCAGTAGTTTCCAGGCTAGAGGTAACACTGAAGCTTTCTTT. Its protein is CASSFQARGNTEAFF.

This clone was seen only once. The chain recombines TRBV10-3 with TRBJ2-3; D is unclear. The germline CDR1 and CDR2 sequences are ENHRY and SYGVKD. Trimming took off 7 bases at V and 0 bases at J, with 11 bases between the two ends. This CDR3 is built from 14 residues. In DNA form, the CDR3 reads TGTGCCATCACTCGCCAGTCGAGCACAGATACGCAGTATTTT. As protein: CAITRQSSTDTQYF.

This chain links TRBV5-1 with TRBJ1-1; TRBD1 is a possible D gene (6 bases). The V gene lost 0 bases and the J gene lost 4 bases, with 10 bases spanning the gap. Germline loops: CDR1 SGHRS, CDR2 YFSETQ. CDR3 length equals 14 residues. The CDR3: CASSLGQDATEAFF. The DNA for the CDR3 is TGCGCCAGCAGCTTGGGACAGGACGCCACTGAAGCTTTCTTT.

The chain employs TRBV10-2 and TRBJ2-3; 15 bases fit TRBD2. CDR1 and CDR2 (germline): WSHSY, SAAADI. This CDR3 contains 18 residues. V lost 6 bases, J lost 8 bases, and 15 bases stayed unmatched. The CDR3: CASSLPLGLAGGPGTQYF. For the CDR3, the DNA is TGCGCCAGCAGCCTCCCTCTAGGACTAGCGGGGGGGCCCGGTACGCAGTATTTT.

The chain joins TRBV6-5 to TRBJ1-1; D may be TRBD1 (5 bases). Trimming removed 1 base at V and 2 bases at J, with 5 bases between. The CDR3 runs to 13 residues. From germline, CDR1 is MNHEY and CDR2 SVGAGI. CDR3 sequence (DNA): TGTGCCAGCAGTTACTGGGACAACACTGAAGCTTTCTTT. This translates into CASSYWDNTEAFF.

The V and J genes are TRBV5-1 and TRBJ2-3; 7 positions agree with TRBD2. The CDR3 loop spans 16 amino acids. V shed 0 bases, J shed 0 bases, and the junction held 4 bases outside the gene matches. Germline loops: CDR1 SGHRS, CDR2 YFSETQ. DNA of the CDR3: TGCGCCAGCAGCTTGGGGTCTAGCGGTAGCACAGATACGCAGTATTTT. It is translated as CASSLGSSGSTDTQYF.

This rearrangement joins TRBV7-8 to TRBJ1-6; D gene unclear. The CDR3 is made up of 15 amino acids. The V gene's germline CDR1 is SGHVS and CDR2 FQNEAQ. V lost 5 bases, J lost 9 bases, and 17 bases lay in between. The CDR3 sequence: CASSHSPTAGSPLHF. CDR3 bases: TGTGCCAGCAGCCATTCGCCAACCGCGGGTTCACCCCTCCACTTT.

This sequence joins TRBV7-2 and TRBJ1-1; no reliable D call. V was clipped by 1 base and J by 0 bases, with 6 bases between them. CDR3 size: 14 residues. In germline, CDR1 is SGHTA, CDR2 FQGNSA. The CDR3 coding sequence is TGTGCCAGCAGCTTAGATCTTCTGAACACTGAAGCTTTCTTT. It is translated as CASSLDLLNTEAFF.

The chain couples TRBV9 to TRBJ1-3, with TRBD1 as a possible D gene (5 bases). The CDR3 is made up of 14 amino acids. Germline V gives CDR1 SGDLS, CDR2 YYNGEE. With 10 bases removed from V and 3 bases from J, the gap between germline ends came to 17 bases. This chain's CDR3 is CASQGGARGNTIYF. The DNA of the CDR3 is TGTGCCTCCCAAGGCGGGGCCCGTGGAAACACCATATATTTT.